This TCR beta chain appears in the sequencing data of a study of cytomegalovirus exposure and HLA in healthy donors. PCR amplification relied on 60 Vbeta primers (plus 13 Jbeta primers). Libraries were prepared by immunoSEQ multiplex PCR; TCRdb keeps only in-frame clonotypes and omits some of them. Counted here are over 55,000 clones, roughly 67% occurring once; the ten biggest clones make up about 7.6%. V was trimmed by 4 bases and J by 4 bases, leaving 16 bases between them. Per germline, CDR1 SQVTM and CDR2 ANQGSEA. The CDR3 sequence is 14 residues long. Regarding this clone: What it binds is unknown.

The donors gave bone marrow, and they were healthy. General study points: The study found most TCR sequences rare, yet found some public TCRs in many donors. In terms of immune exposure information, only CMV serostatus was available.

The J gene is TRBJ1-2, the V gene TRBV29-1, with a weak D call TRBD1 (5 bases). What was sequenced was PBMCs. The sequence came from a man aged 40-49 years in good health and CMV-seropositive. CDR3 region: CSVVPLQELYGYTF. The CDR3 DNA follows: TGCAGCGTTGTCCCCCTACAGGAACTCTATGGCTACACCTTC.